This passage covers 11 T cell receptor beta chains from one sample sequenced in a study of blood T cell repertoires in COVID-19. Clones were read by immunoSEQ multiplex PCR, and TCRdb kept only the in-frame ones, dropping some. The sample consists of fewer than 80,000 clones, more than 85% of them appearing once. Input material: peripheral blood. Receptor source: a man between 65 and 85 years old with acute or convalescent COVID-19.

This clone was found once. The chain combines TRBV20-1 with TRBJ1-1, with D tentatively TRBD1 (5 bases). Trimming shortened V by 5 bases and J by 2 bases, and 15 bases separated the two germline ends. Germline-derived CDR1 and CDR2 are DFQATT and SNEGSKA (reference sequence). The CDR3 sequence is 14 residues long. The CDR3 here is CSARVGGGNTEAFF. CDR3 in DNA: TGCAGTGCTCGTGTTGGGGGAGGCAACACTGAAGCTTTCTTT.

V usage is TRBV7-8 and J usage is TRBJ2-7; tentative D call: TRBD1 (5 bases). The CDR3 consists of 15 residues. Trimming cost V 0 bases and J 2 bases, with 11 bases left between them. CDR1 and CDR2 from the germline V gene are SGHVS and FQNEAQ. CDR3 residues: CASSLARQRTYEQYF. The CDR3 DNA follows: TGTGCCAGCAGCTTAGCTAGACAGAGAACCTACGAGCAGTACTTC.

This clone was recorded a few times. This chain uses TRBV19 with TRBJ1-1; TRBD1 aligns across 8 bases. The CDR3 runs 18 residues. After removal of 4 bases from V and 2 bases from J, the junction contained 15 bases not matched to a gene. Germline V gene lookup returns CDR1 LNHDA and CDR2 SQIVND (reference sequence). CDR3 region: CASSTKHTSGGRNTEAFF. The CDR3 nucleotides are TGTGCCAGTAGTACTAAACATACGTCAGGGGGCCGAAACACTGAAGCTTTCTTT.

V usage is TRBV28 and J usage is TRBJ2-1; TRBD2 is a possible D gene (7 bases). The V end was cut by 2 bases, the J end by 1 base, with 12 bases between. Germline V gives CDR1 MDHEN, CDR2 SYDVKM. The CDR3 contains 16 residues. CDR3 loop: CASSLRGGVSYNEQFF. The CDR3 nucleotides read TGTGCCAGCAGTTTAAGGGGGGGGGTTTCCTACAATGAGCAGTTCTTC. Supplemented by reference TRBV28 and TRBJ2-1, the full variable domain reads DVKVTQSSRYLVKRTGEKVFLECVQDMDHENMFWYRQDPGLGLRLIYFSYDVKMKEKGDIPEGYSVSREKKERFSLILESASTNQTSMYLCASSLRGGVSYNEQFFGPGTRLTVL.

The V call is TRBV28, the J call TRBJ2-1; 7 bases agree with TRBD2. Germline CDR1 reads MDHEN; CDR2 reads SYDVKM. The CDR3 consists of 15 residues. The ends lost 3 bases at V and 4 bases at J; junction bases unmatched: 6. CDR3 bases: TGTGCCAGCAGTTTTGATAGCGGGTCATACAATGAGCAGTTCTTC. This encodes CASSFDSGSYNEQFF.

This sequence joins TRBV5-1 and TRBJ1-2, with 9 bases lining up with TRBD1. In germline, CDR1 is SGHRS, CDR2 YFSETQ. The CDR3 is 15 residues long. V was clipped by 4 bases and J by 4 bases; unmatched bases: 8. The CDR3 protein is CASSPQDRGAYGYTF. CDR3 nucleotides: TGCGCCAGCAGCCCTCAGGACAGGGGTGCCTATGGCTACACCTTC.

CDR3 bases: TGTGCCAGCTCACCAGGTGGAGGCAGGGGGAACACTGAAGCTTTCTTT. This gives the protein CASSPGGGRGNTEAFF. The V call is TRBV18, the J call TRBJ1-1; D is possibly TRBD1 (6 bases). Trimming cost V 2 bases and J 1 base, with 14 bases left between them. This CDR3 is 16 amino acids long. Germline CDR1 is KGHSH and CDR2 is LQKENI. The entire variable domain, with the rest obtained from reference TRBV18 and TRBJ1-1, is as follows: NAGVMQNPRHLVRRRGQEARLRCSPMKGHSHVYWYRQLPEEGLKFMVYLQKENIIDESGMPKERFSAEFPKEGPSILRIQQVVRGDSAAYFCASSPGGGRGNTEAFFGQGTRLTVV.

The chain recombines TRBV30 with TRBJ2-1; 7 bases align to TRBD1. The CDR3 extends over 14 amino acids. Germline V lookup: CDR1 GTSNPN, CDR2 SVGIG (reference sequence). Trimming at V came to 8 bases and at J to 4 bases, leaving 11 bases not matched to a gene. The CDR3 DNA reads TGTGCCCAAGACCGGGACAGTGTTTACAATGAGCAGTTCTTC. Its translation: CAQDRDSVYNEQFF. The entire variable domain, with the rest obtained from reference TRBV30 and TRBJ2-1, is as follows: SQTIHQWPATLVQPVGSPLSLECTVEGTSNPNLYWYRQAAGRGLQLLFYSVGIGQISSEVPQNLSASRPQDRQFILSSKKLLLSDSGFYLCAQDRDSVYNEQFFGPGTRLTVL.

The chain has TRBV19 and TRBJ2-3; 10 nucleotides align to TRBD2. CDR1 is LNHDA, CDR2 SQIVND, per germline (reference sequence). This CDR3 is 17 amino acids long. V dropped 1 base and J dropped 3; count of bases not matched to a gene: 7. CDR3 in DNA: TGTGCCAGTAGTATAGGTGGAACTAGCGGGAAAACAGATACGCAGTATTTT. Protein sequence: CASSIGGTSGKTDTQYF.

This chain uses TRBV19 with TRBJ1-3, with TRBD1 as a possible D gene (5 bases). V was pared by 7 bases and J by 7 bases, with 26 bases between. Germline-derived CDR1 and CDR2 are LNHDA and SQIVND (reference sequence). The CDR3 loop spans 17 amino acids. CDR3 amino acids: CASTASGGFVSGNTIYF. DNA of the CDR3: TGTGCCAGTACTGCCAGCGGGGGGTTCGTTTCGGGGAACACCATATATTTT.

A few counts support this clone. The chain carries TRBV2 and TRBJ1-6, with no clear D. Germline CDR1 reads SNHLY; CDR2 reads FYNNEI. The ends were cut back, 4 bases at V and 10 bases at J, with 8 bases in the middle. The CDR3 spans 12 residues. Written as DNA, the CDR3 is TGTGCCAGCAGTGCTATCAAATCACCCCTCCACTTT. Protein product: CASSAIKSPLHF. The full variable domain, with the rest looked up from reference TRBV2 and TRBJ1-6, is EPEVTQTPSHQVTQMGQEVILRCVPISNHLYFYWYRQILGQKVEFLVSFYNNEISEKSEIFDDQFSVERPDGSNFTLKIRSTKLEDSAMYFCASSAIKSPLHFGNGTRLTVT.